Each of the 21 T cell receptor beta chains below was sequenced from the same sample in a study of T cell responses to AZD1222 COVID-19 vaccine. Sequencing was performed with immunoSEQ multiplex PCR; in TCRdb, only in-frame clones are kept and a portion is missing. The sample lists tens of thousands of clones; approximately 90% were seen once. Here the sequenced sample was peripheral blood, taken on day 0 of AZD1222 vaccination. These receptors came from an adult in good health.

V and J are TRBV4-2 and TRBJ2-7; a weak D match, TRBD2 (5 bases). The V gene's germline CDR1 is LGHNA and CDR2 YNFKEQ. The V end was cut by 0 bases, the J end by 6 bases, with 12 bases between. The CDR3 has 14 residues. CDR3 nucleotide sequence: TGTGCCAGCAGCCAAGATACGAGTGGAGGCGAGCAGTACTTC. This sequence encodes CASSQDTSGGEQYF.

The gene calls are TRBV11-2 and TRBJ2-3; possibly TRBD1 for D (6 bases). This CDR3 has 16 amino acids. The V end was cut by 1 base, the J end by 0 bases, with 11 bases between. Germline loops: CDR1 SGHAT, CDR2 FQNNGV. The CDR3 DNA reads TGTGCCAGCAGCTTAGGCAGGGGCGGGAGCACAGATACGCAGTATTTT. Translation: CASSLGRGGSTDTQYF.

A few counts support this clone. The V gene is TRBV19, the J gene TRBJ1-5; D is uncertain. This CDR3 spans 15 amino acids. The germline V gene has CDR1 LNHDA and CDR2 SQIVND (reference sequence). V was cut by 1 base and J by 1 base, with 8 bases left in between. This CDR3 reads CASSIGGGSNQPQHF. The CDR3 nucleotides read TGTGCCAGTAGTATAGGCGGAGGGAGCAATCAGCCCCAGCATTTT.

This clone was picked up one time. J is TRBJ2-3 and V is TRBV12-3 or TRBV12-4; no clear D. This CDR3 contains 13 residues. V lost 5 bases to trimming and J lost 7 bases, with 13 bases between them. CDR3 region: CASSTDSRNTQYF. The CDR3 nucleotides read TGTGCCAGCAGTACGGATAGCCGGAATACGCAGTATTTT.

This chain joins TRBV2 and TRBJ2-1; 7 bases map to TRBD1. The CDR3 loop spans 14 amino acids. Trimming took 2 bases from V and 9 from J; bases not matched to a gene: 7. CDR1 is SNHLY, CDR2 FYNNEI, per germline. CDR3 in DNA: TGTGCCAGCAGTGAAATCCCAGGGGGTAGTGAGCAGTTCTTC. Translating gives CASSEIPGGSEQFF.

This chain joins TRBV2 and TRBJ2-1; 10 nucleotides line up with TRBD2. This CDR3 contains 16 residues. Germline CDR1 reads SNHLY; CDR2 reads FYNNEI. The V and J ends lost 5 bases and 1 base, in that order; junction bases with no gene match: 5. CDR3 bases: TGTGCCAGCAGTATTTATAGCGGGGGGTCCTACAATGAGCAGTTCTTC. This translates into CASSIYSGGSYNEQFF. Using reference TRBV2 and TRBJ2-1 for the parts outside the CDR3, the full variable domain is EPEVTQTPSHQVTQMGQEVILRCVPISNHLYFYWYRQILGQKVEFLVSFYNNEISEKSEIFDDQFSVERPDGSNFTLKIRSTKLEDSAMYFCASSIYSGGSYNEQFFGPGTRLTVL.

The J gene is TRBJ1-5, the V gene TRBV6-4; the match to TRBD1 covers 7 bases. The CDR3 has 15 amino acids. Germline loops: CDR1 MRHNA, CDR2 SNTAGT. The V and J ends lost 7 bases and 5 bases, in that order; junction bases with no gene match: 11. The CDR3 region has the DNA TGTGCCAGCACCCCTCGAGACAGGGTCCATCAGCCCCAGCATTTT. Encoded protein: CASTPRDRVHQPQHF.

On this clone: This CDR3 is also generated by other DNA sequences in the sample. The V gene is TRBV27, the J gene TRBJ1-5; no definite D call. Germline CDR1 reads MNHEY; CDR2 reads SMNVEV (reference sequence). This CDR3 has 15 residues. With 3 bases removed from V and 0 bases from J, the gap between germline ends came to 9 bases. The CDR3 sequence is CASSLSGYSNQPQHF. The CDR3, as DNA: TGTGCCAGCAGTTTGTCCGGATATAGCAATCAGCCCCAGCATTTT.

The chain employs TRBV21-1 and TRBJ2-1; TRBD2, the table's D call, lacks a check against the DNA. TRBV21-1 is recorded as a pseudogene. The CDR3 loop spans 17 amino acids. The CDR3 loop is CASSKESRLAHYNEQFF. In DNA, the CDR3 is TGTGCCAGCAGCAAAGAAAGTCGACTTGCTCACTACAATGAGCAGTTCTTC.

The rearrangement joins TRBV5-5 to TRBJ2-5, with TRBD1 as a possible D gene (6 bases). V shed 4 bases and J shed 0 bases, with 16 bases lying between them. CDR3 length equals 16 residues. CDR1 SGHKS and CDR2 YYEKEE come from the germline V gene (reference sequence). CDR3 amino acids: CASSLGQISYQETQYF. CDR3 sequence (DNA): TGTGCCAGCAGCCTTGGACAGATTTCGTACCAAGAGACCCAGTACTTC.

V is TRBV18 and J is TRBJ1-2; D call uncertain. V was cut by 3 bases and J by 4 bases, with 15 bases left in between. The germline gives CDR1 KGHSH, CDR2 LQKENI. CDR3 length: 15 residues. This CDR3 reads CASSPVGENTYGYTF. The CDR3 bases are TGTGCCAGCTCACCGGTCGGGGAAAATACCTATGGCTACACCTTC.

The chain uses TRBV27 and TRBJ2-2; D not certain. V lost 3 bases and J 6 bases, leaving 5 bases between the germline ends. This CDR3 is 12 amino acids long. CDR1 is MNHEY, CDR2 SMNVEV, per germline (reference sequence). CDR3 residues: CASSLGSGELFF. CDR3 bases: TGTGCCAGCAGTTTGGGGTCCGGGGAGCTGTTTTTT.

This clone was detected only once. The chain has TRBV29-1 and TRBJ1-2; 9 bases are a match to TRBD1. The CDR3 sequence is 12 residues long. From germline, CDR1 is SQVTM and CDR2 ANQGSEA. V lost 7 bases and J lost 7; bases outside the gene matches: 7. CDR3 DNA: TGCAGCGCCCAAGGACAGGGGCTTGGCTACACCTTC. Translating it yields CSAQGQGLGYTF.

The chain links TRBV15 to TRBJ1-1; 9 nucleotides match TRBD1. Germline trimming cut 4 bases from V and 3 bases from J; bases unmatched to any gene: 3. The length of the CDR3 is 14 residues. Per germline, CDR1 LNHNV and CDR2 YYDKDF (reference sequence). In DNA, the CDR3 is TGTGCCACCAGCATCGGACAGGGGTACACTGAAGCTTTCTTT. Translating it yields CATSIGQGYTEAFF.

The gene calls are TRBV13 and TRBJ1-3; no clear D. The germline CDR1 and CDR2 sequences are PRHDT and FYEKMQ (reference sequence). The CDR3 spans 16 residues. The V and J ends lost 4 bases and 0 bases respectively, with 13 bases between them. CDR3 in DNA: TGTGCCAGCAGCTCCTCCGGGCGCATCTCTGGAAACACCATATATTTT. It yields the protein CASSSSGRISGNTIYF.

The chain combines TRBV30 with TRBJ2-1; 7 nucleotides agree with TRBD2. V lost 5 bases and J lost 5; bases outside the gene matches: 9. The CDR3 extends over 14 amino acids. The germline V gene has CDR1 GTSNPN and CDR2 SVGIG (reference sequence). This chain's CDR3 is CAWEVSGRNNEQFF. CDR3 nucleotide sequence: TGTGCCTGGGAGGTTTCCGGGAGGAACAATGAGCAGTTCTTC.

The J gene is TRBJ1-5, the V gene TRBV28; TRBD1 matches at 9 bases. This CDR3 spans 15 amino acids. V trimming: 4 bases; J trimming: 5 bases; junction bases outside the gene matches: 6. Germline V gives CDR1 MDHEN, CDR2 SYDVKM. CDR3 sequence (DNA): TGTGCCAGCAGTTCCGGGACAGGGCACTATCAGCCCCAGCATTTT. Its protein product is CASSSGTGHYQPQHF.

This chain uses TRBV6-5 with TRBJ1-4; the D is unclear. Looked up from germline, CDR1 is MNHEY and CDR2 is SVGAGI. Trimming shortened V by 7 bases and J by 10 bases, and 16 bases separated the two germline ends. The CDR3 contains 13 residues. The CDR3 loop reads CASIAGPPGKLFF. The CDR3 bases are TGTGCCAGCATCGCTGGACCGCCCGGAAAACTGTTTTTT.

This chain connects TRBV6-5 to TRBJ2-1, with D perhaps TRBD2 (6 bases). There are 15 residues in the CDR3. V was trimmed by 2 bases and J by 2 bases, leaving 10 bases between them. The germline V gene encodes CDR1 MNHEY and CDR2 SVGAGI. CDR3 bases: TGTGCCAGCAGTTACGGGTCGGGAGCCTACAATGAGCAGTTCTTC. Its protein is CASSYGSGAYNEQFF.

This chain links TRBV6-5 with TRBJ2-7; 9 nucleotides match TRBD1. With V trimmed by 6 bases and J by 0 bases, 3 bases remained unmatched. CDR3 length: 14 amino acids. Germline V CDR1 and CDR2: MNHEY, SVGAGI. CDR3 residues: CASSATGGSYEQYF. In DNA form, the CDR3 reads TGTGCCAGCAGCGCGACAGGGGGCTCCTACGAGCAGTACTTC.

The chain has TRBV9 and TRBJ2-1; 7 bases match TRBD2. Unmatched junction bases numbered 6, after V lost 6 bases and J lost 0 bases. Looked up from germline, CDR1 is SGDLS and CDR2 is YYNGEE. This CDR3 contains 15 residues. The CDR3 region has the DNA TGTGCCAGCACCAGGGACTACCTCTCCTACAATGAGCAGTTCTTC. Encoded protein: CASTRDYLSYNEQFF.